The rows below give T cell receptor delta chains drawn from one sample of a study of Vδ1+ human thymocytes. TCRdb re-processed the multiplex PCR reads using CATT. The table includes 80,000 or so delta-chain clones, approximately 30% detected once. Sequencing used Vdelta1+ gamma-delta thymocytes from the thymus. The receptor set was obtained from a boy younger than two who had congenital heart surgery. Both conserved end residues are part of each CDR3. D genes are given only for firm matches. The listing skips clone size in some rows; elsewhere it reads once, few, many or a size class.

TRDV3	TRDD3	NA	TRDJ1	TGTGCCTTTTGGGTCCGAACCGCGAAACTCCTTCCCGACTGGGGGATTTTATTGTACACCGATGAACTCATCTTT	CAFWVRTAKLLPDWGILLYTDELIF
TRDV1	TRDD3	few	TRDJ1	TGTGCTCTTGGGGAACACCCCCGCGTTTACTGGGGGATAGGGGAGTACACCGATAAACTCATCTTT	CALGEHPRVYWGIGEYTDKLIF
TRDV1	TRDD3	few	TRDJ1	TGTGCTCTTGGGGAAACGTTGCGCGACTGGGGGATCAGGGCCGTCTACACCGATAAACTCATCTTT	CALGETLRDWGIRAVYTDKLIF
TRDV1	NA	NA	TRDJ1	TGTGCTCTTGGAGATGTTCCTACCCGGGGGATAGAAATTAGGTCGTACACCGATAAACTCATCTTT	CALGDVPTRGIEIRSYTDKLIF
TRDV1	TRDD3	NA	TRDJ1	TGTGCTCTTGGGGAACGGCCCCCGCCTGGGGGATACGAGGGGGCCCCCACCGATAAACTCATCTTT	CALGERPPPGGYEGAPTDKLIF
TRDV1	NA	NA	TRDJ1	TGTGCTCTTGGGGAATCGTTCCCCACCGGAAAATCCACCGATAAACTCATCTTT	CALGESFPTGKSTDKLIF
TRDV1	TRDD3	NA	TRDJ1	TGTGCTCTTGGGGAACTACCAGACTGGGGGATACTCCCCGATAAACTCATCTTT	CALGELPDWGILPDKLIF
TRDV1	NA	NA	TRDJ1	TGTGCTCTTGGGGAACGCACCGATCGAAGGTGGCTGACAGGTAAACTCATCTTT	CALGERTDRRWLTGKLIF
TRDV1	TRDD3	NA	TRDJ1	TGTGCTCTTGGGGAATCTTCCCCATATTGGAGGGCTGGGGGCCCTTGTTATAAACTCATCTTT	CALGESSPYWRAGGPCYKLIF
TRDV1	TRDD3	NA	TRDJ1	TGTGCTCTTGGGGGACCGCGAGGAACATACTGGGGGATACCCTCCTACACCGATAAACTCATCTTT	CALGGPRGTYWGIPSYTDKLIF
TRDV1	NA	NA	TRDJ1	TGTGCTCTTGGGGAACTCGCCTGTCCTATGGCCGCCACACTCAGGGGATTTCGATGGTACACCGATAAACTCATCTTT	CALGELACPMAATLRGFRWYTDKLIF
TRDV1	NA	few	TRDJ1	TGTGCTCTTGGGGCTCATGCCGATAAACTCATCTTT	CALGAHADKLIF
TRDV1	TRDD3	few	TRDJ1	TGTGCTCTTGGGGAACCCTTCCGATTACTGGGGGATCGGAAGGGTCAGGCGTGCACCGATAAACTCATCTTT	CALGEPFRLLGDRKGQACTDKLIF
TRDV1	TRDD3	NA	TRDJ1	TGTGCTCTTGGGGAAATCCGGAAGGGGGCTGGGGGACGCGATAAACTCATCTTT	CALGEIRKGAGGRDKLIF
TRDV2	TRDD3	NA	TRDJ1	TGTGCCTGTGCTTTACTGGGGGCTACCAGCGATAACCTCATCTTT	CACALLGATSDNLIF
TRDV1	NA	few	TRDJ1	TGTGCTCTTGGGAACTGGGGTCCTACCCCGCAAGGGACCGATAAACTCATCTTT	CALGNWGPTPQGTDKLIF
TRDV1	TRDD3	few	TRDJ1	TGTGCTCTTGGGGAAACGCCCGAACGCATACTGGGGGATACGCCGGACACCGATAAACTCATCTTT	CALGETPERILGDTPDTDKLIF
TRDV1	TRDD3	few	TRDJ1	TGTGCTCTTGGGGAACTACAAGGGCAGGACCTTCCTACCAGACTGGGGGATAGGAGAGGAGAGGTGAAACTCATCTTT	CALGELQGQDLPTRLGDRRGEVKLIF
TRDV1	TRDD3	NA	TRDJ1	TGTGCTCTTGGGGAAATCGGAGCCCTCACTGGGGGATACGCCGATAAACTCATCTTT	CALGEIGALTGGYADKLIF
TRDV1	TRDD3	NA	TRDJ2	TGTGCTCTTGGACCTAGTGCTAGTACTGGGGGATACGCGACAGCACAACTCTTCTTT	CALGPSASTGGYATAQLFF
TRDV1	NA	few	TRDJ1	TGTGCTCTTGGGAACGCGAGGGGGAACCGTTTCCATGATTACACCGATAAACTCATCTTT	CALGNARGNRFHDYTDKLIF
TRDV1	NA	NA	TRDJ1	TGTGCTCTTGGGACCGGCCTTCCTACGTACTGGGGGATGTACACCGATAAACTCATCTTT	CALGTGLPTYWGMYTDKLIF
TRDV1	NA	few	TRDJ1	TGTGCTCTTGAGGCCAATATACCCTACACCGATAAACTCATCTTT	CALEANIPYTDKLIF
TRDV1	NA	NA	TRDJ1	TGTGCTCTTGGGGAACGAAGAATTCTAGACCCTTGGTACACCGATAAACTCATCTTT	CALGERRILDPWYTDKLIF
TRDV1	TRDD3	NA	TRDJ1	TGTGCTCTCGTACCTGGGGGATCAAAGTACACCGATAAACTCATCTTT	CALVPGGSKYTDKLIF
TRDV1	NA	NA	TRDJ1	TGTGCTCTTGGGGAACCCATTCCTATCCAGGGTAAATACACCGATAAACTCATCTTT	CALGEPIPIQGKYTDKLIF
TRDV2	TRDD3	NA	TRDJ1	TGTGCCTGTGACACCGGAAGTACTGGGGGATACCCACCTCACCATTTCGCCACCGATAAACTCATCTTT	CACDTGSTGGYPPHHFATDKLIF
TRDV1	TRDD3	NA	TRDJ1	TGTGCTCTTGGGGAACCAGGGATTACTGGGGGATACGGTAAACTCATCTTT	CALGEPGITGGYGKLIF
TRDV1	TRDD3	NA	TRDJ1	TGTGCTCTTGGGGAACTACCGGCCTTCCTCCACTGGGGGATAAGTATGGATAAACTCATCTTT	CALGELPAFLHWGISMDKLIF
TRDV2	TRDD3	many	TRDJ1	TGTGCCTGTGACCGTACTGGGGGCTGTCCGGACACCGATAAACTCATCTTT	CACDRTGGCPDTDKLIF
TRDV1	TRDD3	once	TRDJ1	TGTGCTCTTGGGGAACTTGGGGTTCTTCCTAAGAGGGGATACGTGACGTACACCGATAAACTCATCTTT	CALGELGVLPKRGYVTYTDKLIF
TRDV1	TRDD3	few	TRDJ1	TGTGCTCTTGGGGAACATTATCCTCTACTGGGGGATCAGAGCCCGTACACCGATAAACTCATCTTT	CALGEHYPLLGDQSPYTDKLIF
TRDV2	TRDD3	NA	TRDJ1	TGTGCCTGTGACCCAAGCCCTCTCCCTACTGGGGATACCCCTCCCTCCACCGATAAACTCATCTTT	CACDPSPLPTGDTPPSTDKLIF
TRDV1	TRDD3	NA	TRDJ1	TGTGCTCTTGGGGAACTGTTTGTCGGGTTCCGGGGGATTTATAAACTCATCTTT	CALGELFVGFRGIYKLIF
TRDV1	NA	NA	TRDJ1	TGTGCTCTTGGGGAATCTTCCTACACTGGGGCCTACACCGATAAACTCATCTTT	CALGESSYTGAYTDKLIF
TRDV1	NA	few	TRDJ1	TGTGCTCTTGGGGGCCCACAGTTCCCACTCCTGGGGTACACCGATAAACTCATCTTT	CALGGPQFPLLGYTDKLIF
TRDV1	NA	few	TRDJ1	TGTGCTCTCCACCTACTGGCCTTCCTGGGGGACTCCACCGATAAACTCATCTTT	CALHLLAFLGDSTDKLIF
TRDV1	NA	few	TRDJ1	TGTGCTCTTGGGCTCACGAACGGGGGCGCCGATAAACTCATCTTT	CALGLTNGGADKLIF
TRDV1	TRDD3	NA	TRDJ1	TGTGCTCTTGGGGACCCTTCCCCCAGCTGGGGGATACAGCGGACCGATAAACTCATCTTT	CALGDPSPSWGIQRTDKLIF
TRDV1	TRDD3	NA	TRDJ1	TGTGCTCTTGGGGCCAAGGCCCTCCGGGAATGGGGGACTAAAATCACCGATAAACTCATCTTT	CALGAKALREWGTKITDKLIF
TRDV1	TRDD3	few	TRDJ1	TGTGCTCTTCGTGGTACTGGGGGCATTTTGTACACCGATAAACTCATCTTT	CALRGTGGILYTDKLIF
TRDV1	TRDD3	NA	TRDJ1	TGTGCTCTTGGGGAGCCGGACTACGAGACTGGGGGCCGCTACACCGATAAACTCATCTTT	CALGEPDYETGGRYTDKLIF
TRDV1	NA	few	TRDJ1	TGTGCTCTCGAGGACTCCCTCTTATCCTCTCTGGGGCCGTGGACCGATAAACTCATCTTT	CALEDSLLSSLGPWTDKLIF
TRDV1	NA	NA	TRDJ1	TGTGCTCTTGGGGGACTAATTCCTAACCACCACTACACCGATAAACTCATCTTT	CALGGLIPNHHYTDKLIF
TRDV1	NA	few	TRDJ1	TGTGCTCTTGCTCGTACACGCGAAAGGGTCCTCTACACCGATAAACTCATCTTT	CALARTRERVLYTDKLIF
TRDV1	NA	NA	TRDJ1	TGTGCTCTTGGGGAACTAGTGCACACCCCGTACACCGATAAACTCATCTTT	CALGELVHTPYTDKLIF